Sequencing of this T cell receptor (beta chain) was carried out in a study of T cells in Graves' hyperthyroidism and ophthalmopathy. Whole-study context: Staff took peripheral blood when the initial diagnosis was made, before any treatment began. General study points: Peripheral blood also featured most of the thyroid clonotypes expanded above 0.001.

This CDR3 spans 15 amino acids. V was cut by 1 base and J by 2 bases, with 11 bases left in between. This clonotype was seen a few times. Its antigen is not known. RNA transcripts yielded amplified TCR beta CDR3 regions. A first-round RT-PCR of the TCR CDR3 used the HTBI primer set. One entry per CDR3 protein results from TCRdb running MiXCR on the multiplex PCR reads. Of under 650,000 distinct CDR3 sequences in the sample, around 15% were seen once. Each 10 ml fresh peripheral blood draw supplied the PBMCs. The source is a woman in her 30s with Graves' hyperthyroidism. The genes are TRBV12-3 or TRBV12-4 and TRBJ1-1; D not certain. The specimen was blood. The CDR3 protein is CASSLGRAGNTEAFF. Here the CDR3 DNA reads TGTGCCAGCAGTTTAGGAAGGGCGGGTAACACTGAAGCTTTCTTT.